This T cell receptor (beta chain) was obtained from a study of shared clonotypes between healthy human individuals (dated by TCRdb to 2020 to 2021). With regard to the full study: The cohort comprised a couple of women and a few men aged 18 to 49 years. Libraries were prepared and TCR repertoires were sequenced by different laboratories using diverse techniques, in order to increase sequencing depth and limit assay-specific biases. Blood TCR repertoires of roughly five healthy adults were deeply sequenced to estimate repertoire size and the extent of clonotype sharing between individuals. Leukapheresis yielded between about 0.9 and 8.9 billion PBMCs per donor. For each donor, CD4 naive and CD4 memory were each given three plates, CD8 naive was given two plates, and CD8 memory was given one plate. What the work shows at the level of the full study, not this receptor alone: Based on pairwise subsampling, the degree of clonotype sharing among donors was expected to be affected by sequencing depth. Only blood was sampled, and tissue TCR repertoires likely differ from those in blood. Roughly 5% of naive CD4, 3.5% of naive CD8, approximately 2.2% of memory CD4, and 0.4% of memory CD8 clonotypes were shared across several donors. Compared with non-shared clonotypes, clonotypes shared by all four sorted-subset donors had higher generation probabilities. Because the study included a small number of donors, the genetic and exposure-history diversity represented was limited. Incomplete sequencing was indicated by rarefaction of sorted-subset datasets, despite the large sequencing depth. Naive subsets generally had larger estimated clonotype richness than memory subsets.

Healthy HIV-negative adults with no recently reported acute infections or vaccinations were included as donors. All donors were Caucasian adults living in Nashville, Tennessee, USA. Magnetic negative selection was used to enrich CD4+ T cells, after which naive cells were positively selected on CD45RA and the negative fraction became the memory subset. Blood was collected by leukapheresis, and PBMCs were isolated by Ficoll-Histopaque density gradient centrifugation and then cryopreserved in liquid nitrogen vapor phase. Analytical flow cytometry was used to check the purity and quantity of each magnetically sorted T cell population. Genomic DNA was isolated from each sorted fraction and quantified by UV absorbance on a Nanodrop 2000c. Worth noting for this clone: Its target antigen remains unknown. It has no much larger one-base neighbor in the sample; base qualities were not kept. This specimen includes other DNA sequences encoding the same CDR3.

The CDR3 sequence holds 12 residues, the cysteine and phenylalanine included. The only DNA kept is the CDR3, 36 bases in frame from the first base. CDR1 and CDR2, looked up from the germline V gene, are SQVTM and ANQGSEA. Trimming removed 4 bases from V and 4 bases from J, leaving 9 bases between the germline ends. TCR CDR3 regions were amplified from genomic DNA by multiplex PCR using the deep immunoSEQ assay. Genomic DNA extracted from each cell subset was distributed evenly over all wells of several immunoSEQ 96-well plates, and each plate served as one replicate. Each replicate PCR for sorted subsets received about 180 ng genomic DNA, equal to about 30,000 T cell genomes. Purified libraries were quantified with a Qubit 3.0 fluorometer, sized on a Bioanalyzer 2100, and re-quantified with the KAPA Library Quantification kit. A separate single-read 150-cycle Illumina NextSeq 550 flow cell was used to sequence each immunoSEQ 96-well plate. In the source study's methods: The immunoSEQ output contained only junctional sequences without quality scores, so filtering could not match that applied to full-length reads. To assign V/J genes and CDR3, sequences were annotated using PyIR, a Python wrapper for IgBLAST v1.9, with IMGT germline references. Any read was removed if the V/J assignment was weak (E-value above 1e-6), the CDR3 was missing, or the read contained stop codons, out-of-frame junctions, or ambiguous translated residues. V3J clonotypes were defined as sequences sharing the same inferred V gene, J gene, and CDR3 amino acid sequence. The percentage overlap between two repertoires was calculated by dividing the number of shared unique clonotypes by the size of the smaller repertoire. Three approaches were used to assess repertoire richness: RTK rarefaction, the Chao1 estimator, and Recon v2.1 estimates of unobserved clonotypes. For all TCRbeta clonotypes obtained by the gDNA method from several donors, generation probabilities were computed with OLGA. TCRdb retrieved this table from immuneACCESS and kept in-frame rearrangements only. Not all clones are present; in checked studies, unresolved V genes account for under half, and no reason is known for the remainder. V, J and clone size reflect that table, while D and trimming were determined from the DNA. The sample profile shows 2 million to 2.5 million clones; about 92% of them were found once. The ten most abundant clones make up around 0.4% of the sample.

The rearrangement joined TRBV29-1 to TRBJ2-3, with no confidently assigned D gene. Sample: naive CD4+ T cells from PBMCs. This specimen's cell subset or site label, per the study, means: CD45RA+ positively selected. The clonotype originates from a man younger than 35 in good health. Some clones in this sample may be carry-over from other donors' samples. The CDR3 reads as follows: CSVADGSDTQYF. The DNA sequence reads TGCAGCGTTGCCGACGGTTCAGATACGCAGTATTTT.